Listed here are 8 T cell receptor beta chains from one sample, sequenced in a study of cytomegalovirus exposure and HLA in healthy donors. PCR was performed using 60 Vbeta and 13 Jbeta primers. TCRdb keeps only in-frame clones here, not all; method: immunoSEQ multiplex PCR. The data show approximately 150,000 clones, around 75% seen once. What was sequenced was PBMCs. Source of these receptors: a woman younger than 45 in good health and CMV-seronegative.

The chain links TRBV10-3 to TRBJ2-7; a possible D gene is TRBD1 (6 bases). Per the germline V gene, CDR1 is ENHRY and CDR2 is SYGVKD. The CDR3 extends over 15 amino acids. Between the trimmed V and J ends, which lost 0 bases and 1 base, there was a span of 10 bases. CDR3 coding DNA: TGTGCCATCAGTGAGTCTAACAGGGTGTCCTACGAGCAGTACTTC. Translated, it gives CAISESNRVSYEQYF.

The CDR3 is CASSPYRADEQYF. CDR3 DNA sequence: TGTGCCAGCTCCCCCTACAGGGCGGACGAGCAGTACTTC. J is TRBJ2-7 and V is TRBV18; D might be TRBD1 (6 bases). The ends were cut back, 6 bases at V and 5 bases at J, with 14 bases in the middle. CDR1 and CDR2 (germline): KGHSH, LQKENI. CDR3 length: 13 amino acids.

The CDR3 protein is CAISEPGRGAEAFF. As DNA, the CDR3 is TGTGCCATCAGTGAACCAGGGCGTGGGGCTGAAGCTTTCTTT. The genes are TRBV10-3 and TRBJ1-1, with a possible D match to TRBD1 (5 bases). This CDR3 spans 14 amino acids. V lost 3 bases to trimming and J lost 6 bases, with 14 bases between them. Germline V gives CDR1 ENHRY, CDR2 SYGVKD.

V usage is TRBV30 and J usage is TRBJ2-5, with TRBD2 matching over 10 bases. The CDR3 covers 14 residues. Germline lookup yields CDR1 GTSNPN and CDR2 SVGIG (reference sequence). The trim removed 2 bases at V and 6 bases at J, leaving 6 bases unmatched. Here the CDR3 DNA reads TGTGCCTGGAGTATAACTAGCGGGATGCAGACCCAGTACTTC. It translates to CAWSITSGMQTQYF. The full variable domain, completed using reference TRBV30 and TRBJ2-5, is SQTIHQWPATLVQPVGSPLSLECTVEGTSNPNLYWYRQAAGRGLQLLFYSVGIGQISSEVPQNLSASRPQDRQFILSSKKLLLSDSGFYLCAWSITSGMQTQYFGPGTRLLVL.

The chain recombines TRBV19 with TRBJ2-5; 10 positions agree with TRBD1. Germline V gene sequence: CDR1 LNHDA, CDR2 SQIVND (reference sequence). The CDR3 length is 12 residues. In DNA, the CDR3 is TGTGGTGCCTGGACAGGGGGAGAGACCCAGTACTTC. Protein product: CGAWTGGETQYF.

The chain combines TRBV29-1 with TRBJ1-1; D remains unclear. The length of the CDR3 is 13 residues. V lost 0 bases, J lost 5 bases, and 10 bases lay in between. Germline V gene sequence: CDR1 SQVTM, CDR2 ANQGSEA. The CDR3 bases are TGCAGCGTTGAAGAGGCTCAGAGGACTGAAGCTTTCTTT. Its protein product is CSVEEAQRTEAFF.

The V and J genes are TRBV5-1 and TRBJ1-5; 11 bases are shared with TRBD1. Unmatched junction bases numbered 4, after V lost 4 bases and J lost 7 bases. In germline, CDR1 is SGHRS, CDR2 YFSETQ. CDR3 length: 14 residues. The CDR3 DNA is TGCGCCAGCAGCCCGGGACAGGGGGAACAGCCCCAGCATTTT. It encodes CASSPGQGEQPQHF.

The CDR3 is CASSPSTAAEKLFF. The CDR3 coding sequence is TGTGCCAGCTCACCATCGACGGCGGCGGAAAAACTGTTTTTT. V is TRBV18 and J is TRBJ1-4; D remains unclear. The germline CDR1 and CDR2 sequences are KGHSH and LQKENI. The CDR3 runs to 14 residues. Trimming cost V 2 bases and J 8 bases, with 12 bases left between them.